This T cell receptor (beta chain) was recovered during a study of blood T cell repertoires in COVID-19. Study overall: Collection of acute and convalescent COVID-19 samples took place in the United States, Italy and Spain. PBMCs, B-cell-depleted T cells, or T cells provided the cDNA or gDNA that made up the material.

Trimming took off 6 bases at V and 4 bases at J, with 10 bases between the two ends. The CDR3 sequence is 13 residues long. Study processing details: Cell counts per sample came from amplifying reference gene primers. Clones were sequenced by immunoSEQ multiplex PCR, and TCRdb holds only the in-frame ones, with some missing. The V and J calls and clone size come from that table; D and trimming were worked out from the DNA. The sample lists around 100,000 clones, more than 90% occurring once. This TCR derives from a man aged 70 or older with acute or convalescent COVID-19. The genes are TRBV12-3 or TRBV12-4 and TRBJ1-5; D is uncertain. The specimen was peripheral blood. CDR3 nucleotides: TGTGCCAGCAGCGCCAGTTTTAATCAGCCCCAGCATTTT. This translates into CASSASFNQPQHF.